Listed below are T cell receptor beta chains from one sample, sequenced in a study of CD8+ T cells in alopecia areata. Repertoires were generated with immunoSEQ multiplex PCR, while TCRdb's copy carries only in-frame clones and drops some. The profile shows about 200,000 clones, 56% of them singletons. The sequenced material came from CD8+ T cells sorted from blood. These receptors were collected from a human donor in good health. Both conserved end residues are part of each CDR3. A D gene is named only where the DNA matches it firmly. Where a row states a size, it is once, few, many or the class of an expanded clone; other rows omit it.

size,V,J,D,DNA,CDR3
few,TRBV6-6,TRBJ2-3,NA,TGTGCCAGCAGCCGGGGGGCCCTAGATACGCAGTATTTT,CASSRGALDTQYF
NA,TRBV25-1,TRBJ1-2,NA,TGTGCCAGCGGGCCAGGGACCTATGGCTACACCTTC,CASGPGTYGYTF
NA,TRBV13,TRBJ2-3,TRBD2,TGTGCCAGCAGCCCTTCCACGGGGGGGGAGCAGTATTTT,CASSPSTGGEQYF
NA,TRBV27,TRBJ2-3,NA,TGTGCCAGCAGTTTGTGGGGGGCGGACATGGATACGCAGTATTTT,CASSLWGADMDTQYF
few,TRBV5-4,TRBJ2-7,TRBD2,TGTGCCAGCAGGCGCGGGAGCAACTTTGAGGAGCAGTACTTC,CASRRGSNFEEQYF
few,TRBV29-1,TRBJ2-1,NA,TGCAGCGTTGACGCGGCTTACTCCTACAATGAGCAGTTCTTC,CSVDAAYSYNEQFF
NA,TRBV5-1,TRBJ1-2,NA,TGCGCCAGCAGCTTGGCGAGGGGCTATGGCTACACCTTC,CASSLARGYGYTF
few,TRBV29-1,TRBJ1-1,NA,TGCAGCGTTCATGAGAACACTGAAGCTTTCTTT,CSVHENTEAFF
NA,TRBV6-6,TRBJ2-1,NA,TGTGCCAGCACCCCCTCGGCCTACAATGAGCAGTTCTTC,CASTPSAYNEQFF
NA,TRBV6-5,TRBJ1-1,NA,TGTGCCAGCACCTTACAGGGGAACACTGAAGCTTTCTTT,CASTLQGNTEAFF
NA,TRBV13,TRBJ2-7,TRBD2,TGTGCCAGCAGCTTTGTGACTAGCGGCCTCAGGGAGCAGTACTTC,CASSFVTSGLREQYF
NA,TRBV4-1,TRBJ2-2,NA,TGCGCCAGCAGCCAAGTCGGTAAAAGCGGCACCGGGGAGCTGTTTTTT,CASSQVGKSGTGELFF
few,TRBV5-4,TRBJ2-1,TRBD2,TGTGCCAGCAGCTTGGGCATAGCGGGTCACAATGAGCAGTTCTTC,CASSLGIAGHNEQFF
NA,TRBV5-1,TRBJ2-7,TRBD1,TGCGCCAGCAGCCCAACAGGGGGCCTCCGCTACGAGCAGTACTTC,CASSPTGGLRYEQYF
NA,TRBV29-1,TRBJ2-3,NA,TGCAGCGTTGAAGGGGGGAGCACAGATACGCAGTATTTT,CSVEGGSTDTQYF
few,TRBV29-1,TRBJ1-1,NA,TGCAGCGCCTCCCCAGCAGGGACTGAAGCTTTCTTT,CSASPAGTEAFF
few,TRBV5-5,TRBJ2-2,NA,TGTGCCAGCAGCTCCGCGCCCGGGGAGCTGTTTTTT,CASSSAPGELFF
NA,TRBV7-9,TRBJ1-2,TRBD1,TGTGCCAGCAGCTTAGAAGGGGGCCCTGGCTACACCTTC,CASSLEGGPGYTF
NA,TRBV15,TRBJ1-3,NA,TGTGCCACCAGACCCACAGGGTTGGGGAACACCATATATTTT,CATRPTGLGNTIYF
NA,TRBV7-9,TRBJ2-7,TRBD1,TGTGCCAGCAGCGCACGGGACAGCTCCTACGAGCAGTACTTC,CASSARDSSYEQYF
few,TRBV11-2,TRBJ2-5,TRBD2,TGTGCCAGCAGCTTAGGAGCCAGCGGGGGGTATTGGGAGACCCAGTACTTC,CASSLGASGGYWETQYF
once,TRBV7-2,TRBJ2-7,TRBD1,TGTGCCAGCAGCCCAACTCGGACAGGGGCAGAAAACGAGCAGTACTTC,CASSPTRTGAENEQYF
NA,TRBV4-2,TRBJ2-7,TRBD2,TGTGCCAGCAGCCAACCTCTAGCGGGGTTCTACGAGCAGTACTTC,CASSQPLAGFYEQYF
few,TRBV29-1,TRBJ2-7,NA,TGCAGCGTTTTGTCCGGGACACAAGAATCCTACGAGCAGTACTTC,CSVLSGTQESYEQYF
few,TRBV7-8,TRBJ1-6,NA,TGTGCCAGCAGCTCCCAGGGATTTCCGCTCTCCTATAATTCACCCCTCCACTTT,CASSSQGFPLSYNSPLHF
NA,TRBV19,TRBJ1-1,NA,TGTGCCAGTAGTATAGGTCTACTGTTGAACACTGAAGCTTTCTTT,CASSIGLLLNTEAFF
NA,TRBV18,TRBJ2-7,TRBD1,TGTGCCAGCTCACTAGAGGACAGGCCGATCTACGAGCAGTACTTC,CASSLEDRPIYEQYF
NA,TRBV29-1,TRBJ2-6,NA,TGCAGCGTTGTAGCCGGGGCCTCTAGCTCTGGGGCCAACGTCCTGACTTTC,CSVVAGASSSGANVLTF
NA,TRBV4-1,TRBJ1-1,NA,TGCGCCAGCAGCCATGGGGGGACGGGTAGGACTTTCTTT,CASSHGGTGRTFF
few,TRBV25-1,TRBJ1-6,TRBD1,TGTGCCAGCACCCGGGGGAGGGACAGCTATAATTCACCCCTCCACTTT,CASTRGRDSYNSPLHF
NA,TRBV14,TRBJ2-7,NA,TGTGCCAGCAGCCAAGACTACGAGCAGTACTTC,CASSQDYEQYF
many,TRBV5-5,TRBJ1-5,NA,TGTGCCAGCAGCCAGGACTGGAATCAGCCCCAGCATTTT,CASSQDWNQPQHF
NA,TRBV7-8,TRBJ1-5,NA,TGTGCCAGCAGCTTAGAACAGCACAATCAGCCCCAGCATTTT,CASSLEQHNQPQHF
NA,TRBV29-1,TRBJ1-2,NA,TGCAGCGTCCTTTCCCGGCAGGGATTTGGCTACACCTTC,CSVLSRQGFGYTF
NA,TRBV29-1,TRBJ1-2,NA,TGCAGCGCCCCGACAGAGAAGGACTTAAGTGGCTACACCTTC,CSAPTEKDLSGYTF
few,TRBV7-9,TRBJ1-5,TRBD1,TGTGCCAGCGTCGAGGGGGCCAATCAGCCCCAGCATTTT,CASVEGANQPQHF